This section outlines one TCR beta chain sequence together with its context. No antigen is known for it. From germline, CDR1 is SGHDN and CDR2 FVKESK. V lost 1 base and J 2 bases, leaving 13 bases between the germline ends. CDR3 length equals 16 residues. Then a second PCR, running roughly 7 to 11 cycles, was carried out with a sample-barcoded 5' primer and a J-beta primer mix. Researchers report that a template-switch adaptor with 12 random nucleotides tagged each cDNA molecule. A single record per CDR3 protein comes from TCRdb applying MiXCR to the 5' RACE reads. The data show 1.8 million or so distinct CDR3 sequences, roughly two fifths seen once. Researchers collected 7.5 to 10 milliliters of peripheral blood from every single donor. This sample is part of a study of blood T cells in healthy people across ages. Study observations and caveats: TCR beta diversity was tightly associated with the proportion of naive T cells. Age brought a roughly linear fall in TCR beta diversity measured per million T cells.

The sample consisted of blood. This clonotype originated in a human donor in good health. The gene calls are TRBV14 and TRBJ2-3; D call uncertain. CDR3 loop: CASSQAYDVYTDTQYF. DNA for the CDR3: TGTGCCAGCAGCCAAGCTTATGACGTATACACAGATACGCAGTATTTT.